This T cell receptor (beta chain) stems from a study of response to subunit inactivated influenza vaccine. General study findings and limits: The authors offered the suggestion that each seasonal influenza vaccination recruits few new T cells.

A word on this clonotype: What it binds is unknown.

TCRdb re-derived calls from the RT-PCR reads in MiXCR, one entry per CDR3 protein. The sample yields about 780,000 distinct CDR3 sequences, around a sixth seen once. The germline V gene has CDR1 MNHEY and CDR2 SVGEGT. V shed 6 bases and J shed 3 bases, with 23 bases lying between them. CDR3 length: 17 amino acids. The clonotype comes from a man in his fifties or sixties who received an inactivated influenza vaccine. The sample here was PBMCs from blood, taken 4 to 6 days after vaccination. The V call is TRBV6-2 or TRBV6-3, the J call TRBJ1-2; D ambiguous. In DNA, the CDR3 is TGTGCCAGCAGCCTCTTTACCTTTAATCGGGCGGACTATGGCTACACCTTC. Amino acids: CASSLFTFNRADYGYTF.